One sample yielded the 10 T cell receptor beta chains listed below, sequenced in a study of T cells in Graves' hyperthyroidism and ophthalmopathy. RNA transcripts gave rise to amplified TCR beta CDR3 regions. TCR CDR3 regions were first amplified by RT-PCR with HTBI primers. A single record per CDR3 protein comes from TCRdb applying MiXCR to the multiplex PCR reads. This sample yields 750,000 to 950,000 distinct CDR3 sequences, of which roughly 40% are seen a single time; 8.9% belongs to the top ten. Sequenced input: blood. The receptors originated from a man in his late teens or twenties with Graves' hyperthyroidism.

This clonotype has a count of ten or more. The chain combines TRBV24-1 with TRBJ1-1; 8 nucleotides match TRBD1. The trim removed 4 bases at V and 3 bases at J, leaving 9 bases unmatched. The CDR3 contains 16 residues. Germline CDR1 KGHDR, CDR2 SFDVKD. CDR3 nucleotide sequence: TGTGCCACCAGTGAAACCGGGACAGGACCCCACACTGAAGCTTTCTTT. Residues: CATSETGTGPHTEAFF.

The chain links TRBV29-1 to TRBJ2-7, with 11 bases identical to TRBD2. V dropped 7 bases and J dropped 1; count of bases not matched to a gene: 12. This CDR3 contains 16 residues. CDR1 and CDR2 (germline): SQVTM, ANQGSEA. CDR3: CSGPALTSGTSYEQYF. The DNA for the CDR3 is TGCAGCGGCCCCGCCTTGACTAGCGGGACGTCCTACGAGCAGTACTTC.

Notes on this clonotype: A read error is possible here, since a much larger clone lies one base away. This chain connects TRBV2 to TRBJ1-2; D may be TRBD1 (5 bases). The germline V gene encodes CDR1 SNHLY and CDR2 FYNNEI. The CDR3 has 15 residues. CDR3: CARSERGTGVPGYTF. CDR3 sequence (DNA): TGTGCCAGAAGTGAGCGGGGCACGGGAGTACCTGGCTACACCTTC.

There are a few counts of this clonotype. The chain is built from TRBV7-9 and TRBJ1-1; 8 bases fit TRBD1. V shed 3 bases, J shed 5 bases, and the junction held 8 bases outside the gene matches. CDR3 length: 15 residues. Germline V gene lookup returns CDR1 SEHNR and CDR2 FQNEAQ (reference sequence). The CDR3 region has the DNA TGTGCCAGCAGCTTTTACCGGGACAGGTATACTGAAGCTTTCTTT. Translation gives CASSFYRDRYTEAFF.

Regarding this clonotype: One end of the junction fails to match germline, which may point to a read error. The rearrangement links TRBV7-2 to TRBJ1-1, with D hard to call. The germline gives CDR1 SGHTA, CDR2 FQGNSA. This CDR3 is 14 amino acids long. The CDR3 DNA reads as TGTGCCAGCAGCTTGAGTACCTCGAACGCTGAAGCTTTCTTT. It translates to CASSLSTSNAEAFF.

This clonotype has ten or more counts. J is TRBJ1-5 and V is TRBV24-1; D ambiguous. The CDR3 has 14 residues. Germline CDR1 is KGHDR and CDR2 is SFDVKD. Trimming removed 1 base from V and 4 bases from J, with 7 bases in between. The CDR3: CATSDFSGNQPQHF. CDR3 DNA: TGTGCCACCAGTGATTTTAGCGGTAATCAGCCCCAGCATTTT.

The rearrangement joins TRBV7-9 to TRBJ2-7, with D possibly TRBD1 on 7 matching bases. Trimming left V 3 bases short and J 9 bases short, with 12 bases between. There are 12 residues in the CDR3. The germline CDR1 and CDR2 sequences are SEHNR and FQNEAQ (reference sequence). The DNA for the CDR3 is TGTGCCAGCAGCTTGGAGGGGGCAGGGCAGTACTTC. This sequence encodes CASSLEGAGQYF.

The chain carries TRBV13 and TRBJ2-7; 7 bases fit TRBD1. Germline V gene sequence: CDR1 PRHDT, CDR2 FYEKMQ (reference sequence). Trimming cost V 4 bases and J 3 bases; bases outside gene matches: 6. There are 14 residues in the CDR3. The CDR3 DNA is TGTGCCAGCAGCTCGACGACAGGGCTCTACGAGCAGTACTTC. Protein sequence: CASSSTTGLYEQYF.

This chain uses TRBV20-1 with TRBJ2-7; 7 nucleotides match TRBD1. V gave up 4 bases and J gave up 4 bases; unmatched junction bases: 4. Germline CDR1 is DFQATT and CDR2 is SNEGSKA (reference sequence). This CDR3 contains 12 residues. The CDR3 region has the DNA TGCAGTGCTATTGGGACAGTTTACGAGCAGTACTTC. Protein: CSAIGTVYEQYF.

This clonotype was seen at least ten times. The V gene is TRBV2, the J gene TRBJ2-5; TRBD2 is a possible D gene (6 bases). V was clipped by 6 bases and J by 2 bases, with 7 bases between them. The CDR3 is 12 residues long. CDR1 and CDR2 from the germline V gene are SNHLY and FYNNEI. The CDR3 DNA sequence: TGTGCCAGCAGGGGGACTCAAGAGACCCAGTACTTC. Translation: CASRGTQETQYF.